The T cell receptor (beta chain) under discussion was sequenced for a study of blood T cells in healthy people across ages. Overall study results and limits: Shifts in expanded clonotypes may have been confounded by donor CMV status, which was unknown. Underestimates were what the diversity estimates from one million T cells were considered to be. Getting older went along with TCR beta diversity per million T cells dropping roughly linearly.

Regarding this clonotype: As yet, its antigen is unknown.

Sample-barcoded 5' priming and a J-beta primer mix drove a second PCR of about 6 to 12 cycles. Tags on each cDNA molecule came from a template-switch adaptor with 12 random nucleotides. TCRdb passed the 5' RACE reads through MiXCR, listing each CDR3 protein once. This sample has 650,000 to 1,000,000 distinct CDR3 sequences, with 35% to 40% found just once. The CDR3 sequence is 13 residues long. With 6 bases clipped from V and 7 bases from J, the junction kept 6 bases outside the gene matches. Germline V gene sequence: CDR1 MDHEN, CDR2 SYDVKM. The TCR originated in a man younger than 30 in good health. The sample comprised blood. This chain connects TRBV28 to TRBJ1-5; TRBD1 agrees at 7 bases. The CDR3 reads CASRHRGEQPQHF. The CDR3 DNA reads TGTGCCAGCAGACACAGGGGAGAACAGCCCCAGCATTTT. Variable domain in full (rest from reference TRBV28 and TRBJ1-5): DVKVTQSSRYLVKRTGEKVFLECVQDMDHENMFWYRQDPGLGLRLIYFSYDVKMKEKGDIPEGYSVSREKKERFSLILESASTNQTSMYLCASRHRGEQPQHFGDGTRLSIL.